This TCR beta chain was recorded in a study of blood T cell repertoires in COVID-19. Overall study context: T cells, B-cell-depleted T cells, or PBMCs supplied cDNA or gDNA.

The length of the CDR3 is 16 residues. Per the germline V gene, CDR1 is SGHRS and CDR2 is YFSETQ. V was clipped by 0 bases and J by 4 bases; unmatched bases: 5. As originally analysed: Reference gene primer amplification yielded estimated nucleated cell counts. Generated by immunoSEQ multiplex PCR, the TCRdb table keeps only in-frame clones and is missing some. V and J calls and clone size are as listed in that table; D and trimming were resolved from the DNA. The sample yields more than 200,000 clones, approximately 83% seen once. The V gene is TRBV5-1, the J gene TRBJ2-2; TRBD2 aligns across 8 bases. This TCR was recovered from a man aged 50 to 59 with active or convalescent COVID-19. The material sequenced was peripheral blood. Here the CDR3 DNA reads TGCGCCAGCAGCTTGGAAGGGACTAGGGGCACCGGGGAGCTGTTTTTT. Its translation is CASSLEGTRGTGELFF.